Described below is a single TCR beta chain sequence and its context. TCRdb's copy holds only in-frame clones and misses some; the assay was immunoSEQ multiplex PCR. The sample consists of a few hundred thousand clones, 80% to 90% of them appearing once. The sample comes from a study of blood T cell repertoires in COVID-19. The CDR3 consists of 12 residues. Germline CDR1 and CDR2: GTSNPN and SVGIG (reference sequence). V was shortened by 4 bases and J by 5 bases, with 9 bases between the two germline ends. This receptor was obtained from a man between 18 and 29 years old with acute COVID-19. The specimen sequenced was PBMCs or T cells enriched from blood (not recorded which). The chain carries TRBV30 and TRBJ2-1; D possibly corresponds to TRBD2 (6 bases). This CDR3 reads CAWTRGNNEQFF. The DNA of the CDR3 is TGTGCCTGGACCCGCGGGAACAATGAGCAGTTCTTC.